This T cell receptor (beta chain) was identified in a study of Graves' ophthalmopathy and Graves' hyperthyroidism. Transcripts of RNA were the source for amplifying TCR beta CDR3 regions. First-round RT-PCR employed HTBI primers, with a second-round multiplex PCR after it. TCRdb recomputed calls from the multiplex PCR reads with MiXCR, one row per CDR3 protein. Seen here are hundreds of thousands of distinct CDR3 sequences, over 20% observed once, and the top ten hold roughly 7.4%. This clonotype was seen at least ten times. Germline V gives CDR1 LGHNT, CDR2 FRNRAP. The CDR3 extends over 16 amino acids. Trimming pared 7 bases from V and 4 bases from J, leaving 22 bases between.

Sequencing was done on a sample of peripheral blood. The genes are TRBV12-5 and TRBJ1-2; D not resolved. The source is a woman younger than 30 with stable Graves' hyperthyroidism. Some clones in this sample may be carry-over from other donors' samples. The CDR3 region is CASADSDSGPSYGYTF. The CDR3 coding sequence is TGTGCTAGTGCCGATTCGGATTCAGGCCCCTCCTATGGCTACACCTTC.